This TCR beta chain derives from a study of T cells in Graves' hyperthyroidism and ophthalmopathy. Germline values: CDR1 MNHNS, CDR2 SASEGT. The CDR3 contains 14 residues. Trimming removed 1 base from V and 4 bases from J, with 9 bases in between. Amplified TCR beta CDR3 regions came from RNA transcripts. Using the HTBI primer set, a first-round RT-PCR was run on the TCR CDR3. MiXCR was run by TCRdb on the multiplex PCR reads, yielding one entry per CDR3 protein. Of under 350,000 distinct CDR3 sequences in the sample, about 18% are singletons; the top ten hold 45% to 55%. The clonotype comes from a woman aged 45-59 years with Graves' hyperthyroidism. The sequenced sample was blood. The chain links TRBV6-1 to TRBJ2-3; D call uncertain. CDR3 DNA: TGTGCCAGCAGTGAAGGGGGATTGGCAGATACGCAGTATTTT. Protein product: CASSEGGLADTQYF.